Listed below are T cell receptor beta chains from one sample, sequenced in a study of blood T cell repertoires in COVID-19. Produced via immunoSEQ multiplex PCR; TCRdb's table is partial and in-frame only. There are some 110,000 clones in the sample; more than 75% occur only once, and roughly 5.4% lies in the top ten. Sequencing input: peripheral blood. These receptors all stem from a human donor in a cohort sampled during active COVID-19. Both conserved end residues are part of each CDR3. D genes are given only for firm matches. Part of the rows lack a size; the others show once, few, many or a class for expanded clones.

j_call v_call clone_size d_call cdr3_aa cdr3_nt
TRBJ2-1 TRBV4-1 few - CASSHSQGTYNEQFF TGCGCCAGCAGCCATTCCCAGGGCACCTACAATGAGCAGTTCTTC
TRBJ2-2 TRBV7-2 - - CASSLASFGGTGELFF TGTGCCAGCAGCTTAGCAAGTTTCGGGGGCACCGGGGAGCTGTTTTTT
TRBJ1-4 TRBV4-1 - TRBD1 CASSQEDRVNEKLFF TGCGCCAGCAGCCAAGAAGACAGGGTAAATGAAAAACTGTTTTTT
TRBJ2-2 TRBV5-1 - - CASSRGGANTGELFF TGCGCCAGCAGCCGAGGAGGGGCGAACACCGGGGAGCTGTTTTTT
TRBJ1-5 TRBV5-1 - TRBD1 CASSLTGGDQPQHF TGCGCCAGCAGCCTGACAGGGGGGGATCAGCCCCAGCATTTT
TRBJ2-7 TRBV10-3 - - CAISELGQGGSYEQYF TGTGCCATCAGTGAGTTGGGGCAGGGGGGCTCCTACGAGCAGTACTTC
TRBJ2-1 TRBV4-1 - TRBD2 CASSQDRLAGDYNEQFF TGCGCCAGCAGCCAAGATCGGCTAGCGGGAGACTACAATGAGCAGTTCTTC
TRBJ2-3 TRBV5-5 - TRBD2 CASRLARPTDTQYF TGTGCCAGCAGACTAGCGAGGCCCACAGATACGCAGTATTTT
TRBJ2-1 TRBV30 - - CAWSLGGGGYNEQFF TGTGCCTGGAGTTTGGGAGGGGGGGGCTACAATGAGCAGTTCTTC
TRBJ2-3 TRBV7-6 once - CASSSVAATTDTQYF TGTGCCAGCAGCTCGGTAGCGGCGACAACAGATACGCAGTATTTT
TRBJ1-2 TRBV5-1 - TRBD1 CASSYRDSINYGYTF TGCGCCAGCAGCTACCGGGACAGCATTAACTATGGCTACACCTTC
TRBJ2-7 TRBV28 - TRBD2 CASRPSAGGAYEQYF TGTGCCAGCAGGCCTTCAGCGGGGGGGGCCTACGAGCAGTACTTC
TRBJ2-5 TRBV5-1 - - CASSLEQAGETQYF TGCGCCAGCAGCTTGGAACAGGCAGGAGAGACCCAGTACTTC
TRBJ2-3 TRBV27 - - CASSLQGSDTQYF TGTGCCAGCAGTCTCCAGGGATCCGATACGCAGTATTTT
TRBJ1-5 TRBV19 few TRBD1 CASIPDRAGNQPQHF TGTGCCAGTATCCCCGACAGGGCGGGCAATCAGCCCCAGCATTTT
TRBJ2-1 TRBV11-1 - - CASSSVQPVMYNEQFF TGTGCCAGCAGCTCCGTACAGCCAGTGATGTACAATGAGCAGTTCTTC
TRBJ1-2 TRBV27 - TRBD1 CASSSPGQGHGYTF TGTGCCAGCAGTTCGCCGGGACAGGGGCATGGCTACACCTTC
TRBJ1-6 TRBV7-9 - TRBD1 CASSGGQGWNSPLHF TGTGCCAGCAGCGGAGGACAGGGTTGGAATTCACCCCTCCACTTT
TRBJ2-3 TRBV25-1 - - CASRRTGNSDTQYF TGTGCCAGCAGAAGAACAGGGAATAGTGATACGCAGTATTTT
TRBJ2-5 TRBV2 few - CASSEWHKRETQYF TGTGCCAGCAGTGAATGGCATAAGCGAGAGACCCAGTACTTC
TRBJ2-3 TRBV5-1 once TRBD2 CASSTGLAGGTDTQYF TGCGCCAGCAGCACCGGACTAGCGGGCGGCACAGATACGCAGTATTTT
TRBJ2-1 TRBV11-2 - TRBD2 CASSLRVGGDYNEQFF TGTGCCAGCAGCTTAAGGGTCGGGGGGGACTACAATGAGCAGTTCTTC
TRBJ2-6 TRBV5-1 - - CASSLEIQSGANVLTF TGCGCCAGCAGCTTGGAAATCCAGTCTGGGGCCAACGTCCTGACTTTC
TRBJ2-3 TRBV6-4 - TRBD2 CASSDRAGGPPTDTQYF TGTGCCAGCAGTGATCGAGCGGGAGGGCCCCCCACAGATACGCAGTATTTT
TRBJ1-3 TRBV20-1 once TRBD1 CSASPRQGRRNTIYF TGCAGTGCTAGTCCCCGACAGGGAAGGAGAAACACCATATATTTT
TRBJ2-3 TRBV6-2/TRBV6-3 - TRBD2 CASSYSLAGEAHTQYF TGTGCCAGCAGTTACTCTCTAGCGGGAGAGGCACATACGCAGTATTTT
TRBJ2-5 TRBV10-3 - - CAISVRGQETQYF TGTGCCATCAGTGTTAGGGGCCAAGAGACCCAGTACTTC
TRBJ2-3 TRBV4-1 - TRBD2 CASSQALGASTSGRAVDTQYF TGCGCCAGCAGCCAAGCTCTCGGGGCATCGACTAGCGGGAGGGCCGTAGATACGCAGTATTTT
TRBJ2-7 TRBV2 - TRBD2 CASSGLAGEWAEQYF TGTGCCAGCAGTGGGTTGGCGGGAGAATGGGCCGAGCAGTACTTC
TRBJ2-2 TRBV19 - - CASSIAGEAGELFF TGTGCCAGTAGTATAGCGGGAGAGGCCGGGGAGCTGTTTTTT
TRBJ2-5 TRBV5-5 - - CASSFEFQETQYF TGTGCCAGCAGCTTCGAGTTCCAAGAGACCCAGTACTTC
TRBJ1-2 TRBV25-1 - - CASSEGPNYGYTF TGTGCCAGCAGTGAGGGGCCTAACTATGGCTACACCTTC
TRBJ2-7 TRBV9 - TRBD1 CASSVAGAGGNEQYF TGTGCCAGCAGCGTAGCGGGGGCAGGGGGCAACGAGCAGTACTTC
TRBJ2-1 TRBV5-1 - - CASSLVRGGPGYMYNEQFF TGCGCCAGCAGCTTGGTCAGGGGTGGTCCCGGTTACATGTACAATGAGCAGTTCTTC
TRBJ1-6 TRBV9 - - CASSFEGGNSPLHF TGTGCCAGCAGCTTCGAAGGGGGAAATTCACCCCTCCACTTT
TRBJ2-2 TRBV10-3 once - CAISEDRANTGELFF TGTGCCATCAGTGAGGACAGAGCGAACACCGGGGAGCTGTTTTTT
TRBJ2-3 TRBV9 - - CASSFPGLGADTQYF TGTGCCAGCAGTTTCCCGGGACTGGGGGCAGATACGCAGTATTTT
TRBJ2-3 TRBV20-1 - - CSASTTPTFTDTQYF TGCAGTGCTAGTACCACTCCCACCTTCACAGATACGCAGTATTTT
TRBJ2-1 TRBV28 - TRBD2 CASSPSGTRSYNEQFF TGTGCCAGCAGCCCTAGCGGAACCCGCTCCTACAATGAGCAGTTCTTC
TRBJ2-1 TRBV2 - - CASSPSLASSSYNEQFF TGTGCCAGCAGTCCCAGCCTAGCGTCGAGCTCCTACAATGAGCAGTTCTTC